The present T cell receptor (beta chain) was sequenced within a study of metastatic and nonmetastatic thyroid tumors. TCRdb re-processed the PCR reads through MiXCR. This table has roughly 21,000 clones, about 30% appearing once. All patients were untreated before thyroid surgery. Study observations and caveats: In both blood and tumor samples, TCR beta diversity was reported significantly higher for malignant than benign nodules.

CDR1 and CDR2 from the germline V gene are SGHTA and FQGNSA. This CDR3 spans 15 amino acids. V was shortened by 5 bases and J by 0 bases, with 11 bases between the two germline ends. This clone appeared once. Its antigen is undetermined. Sequenced sample: blood. The genes are TRBV7-2 and TRBJ1-3, with D possibly being TRBD1 (5 bases). The receptor's source is a female donor with papillary thyroid cancer or a benign thyroid nodule (not recorded which). Some clones in this sample may be carry-over from other donors' samples. CDR3: CASSLRASSGNTIYF. CDR3 sequence (DNA): TGTGCCAGCAGCCTCAGGGCGAGCTCTGGAAACACCATATATTTT.